The rows below give T cell receptor beta chains drawn from one sample of a study of control samples from healthy donors and cancer patients. Clones were sequenced by immunoSEQ multiplex PCR, and TCRdb holds only the in-frame ones, with some missing. Counted here are some 150,000 clones, around 94% occurring once; the ten biggest clones make up around 13%. Sequenced sample: blood. These receptors were obtained from a man in his forties in good health. The CDR3 runs from the conserved cysteine through the conserved F or W. The order of the fields is D gene, V gene, J gene, clone size, CDR3 DNA, CDR3 protein. D genes are given only for firm matches. Only some rows state a clone size, as once, few, many or a class for expanded clones.

TRBD1	TRBV5-6	TRBJ2-3	once	TGTGCCAGCAGCCCGCCCAGGGGGCTAGAGGAAGATACGCAGTATTTT	CASSPPRGLEEDTQYF
.	TRBV6-6	TRBJ1-1	.	TGTGCCAGCAGTTACGTAGGTCGGATTGAAGCTTTCTTT	CASSYVGRIEAFF
.	TRBV6-5	TRBJ1-5	.	TGTGCCAGCAGTCGGAGGAATGGTAATCAGCCCCAGCATTTT	CASSRRNGNQPQHF
.	TRBV4-3	TRBJ2-2	.	TGCGCCAGCAGCCAAAAGGACAGCACCGGGGAGCTGTTTTTT	CASSQKDSTGELFF
.	TRBV6-1	TRBJ1-2	.	TGTGCCAGCAGTGAAGGGATAGGACCCATTGGCTACACCTTC	CASSEGIGPIGYTF
TRBD1	TRBV5-6	TRBJ1-4	.	TGTGCCAGCAGCCCGACAGGGGGCGAGAGTGAAAAACTGTTTTTT	CASSPTGGESEKLFF
.	TRBV24-1	TRBJ2-1	.	TGTGCCACCAGTGATTCAGTTGTAGCATTCGGGGTGAATGAGCAGTTCTTC	CATSDSVVAFGVNEQFF
.	TRBV29-1	TRBJ2-3	.	TGCAGCGTTGTAAAGTCCTTTAGCACAGATACGCAGTATTTT	CSVVKSFSTDTQYF
.	TRBV3-1/TRBV3-2	TRBJ1-2	.	TGTGCCAGCAGCCTCCACAGGGAACTCTTCTATGGCTACACCTTC	CASSLHRELFYGYTF
.	TRBV6-5	TRBJ1-5	.	TGTGCCACCCGCCGGGGGGGGAATCAGCCCCAGCATTTT	CATRRGGNQPQHF
.	TRBV29-1	TRBJ2-7	once	TGCAGCGTTGCGCAGGGGGGCTACGAGCAGTACTTC	CSVAQGGYEQYF
.	TRBV5-6	TRBJ1-2	.	TGTGCCAGCAGCTTACCAGGCGTAGGCTACACCTTC	CASSLPGVGYTF
.	TRBV3-1/TRBV3-2	TRBJ1-1	.	TGTGCCAGCAGCCGAGGAAACACTGAAGCTTTCTTT	CASSRGNTEAFF
TRBD2	TRBV19	TRBJ2-2	.	TGTGCCAGTAGTATCCGGGAGGCCCTGAACACCGGGGAGCTGTTTTTT	CASSIREALNTGELFF
TRBD1	TRBV7-9	TRBJ1-2	.	TGTGCCAGCAGCCCACAGGGGACCGCTGGCTACACCTTC	CASSPQGTAGYTF
.	TRBV27	TRBJ1-2	.	TGTGCCAGCAGTTTGCGGGGTTACAATGGCTACACCTTC	CASSLRGYNGYTF
.	TRBV6-6	TRBJ1-5	.	TGTGCCAGCAGTTACTCGGGTGAGGGTCAGCCCCAGCATTTT	CASSYSGEGQPQHF
.	TRBV13	TRBJ1-2	.	TGTGCCAGCAGCTTAGGGGTCTGGCAGGGGCGGATCTATGGCTACACCTTC	CASSLGVWQGRIYGYTF
TRBD1	TRBV4-1	TRBJ1-1	.	TGCGCCAGCAGCCAAGTCAGGGGGACTGAAGCTTTCTTT	CASSQVRGTEAFF
.	TRBV6-2/TRBV6-3	TRBJ2-7	.	TGTGCCAGCAGTTACGTCGGATACGAGCAGTACTTC	CASSYVGYEQYF
.	TRBV7-2	TRBJ2-3	.	TGTGCCAGCAGCTCCACTAGAGGTGATACGCAGTATTTT	CASSSTRGDTQYF
TRBD1	TRBV5-4	TRBJ2-7	.	TGTGCCAGCAGGGACAGGGGCTACGAGCAGTACTTC	CASRDRGYEQYF
.	TRBV7-3	TRBJ2-3	.	TGTGCCAGCAGACCAAAATCCACAGATACGCAGTATTTT	CASRPKSTDTQYF
.	TRBV6-5	TRBJ2-6	.	TGTGCCAGCCGAAAAGAGGGTGGGGCCAACGTCCTGACTTTC	CASRKEGGANVLTF
TRBD2	TRBV4-2	TRBJ2-3	.	TGTGCCAGCAGCCTGGGACTAGCGGGAGGGCCGGATACGCAGTATTTT	CASSLGLAGGPDTQYF
.	TRBV5-1	TRBJ2-2	.	TGCGCCAGCAGCTTGGATCCGGGGAAAACCGGGGAGCTGTTTTTT	CASSLDPGKTGELFF
.	TRBV7-6	TRBJ1-1	.	TGTGCCAGCAGCATCACCATGAGATCTGAAGCTTTCTTT	CASSITMRSEAFF
.	TRBV25-1	TRBJ2-2	.	TGTGCCAGCAGTGAGGGGACACGGGGCAACACCGGGGAGCTGTTTTTT	CASSEGTRGNTGELFF
.	TRBV27	TRBJ1-2	.	TGTGCCAGCAGTCGGGGGGGCGGGGCAGGAGGCTACACCTTC	CASSRGGGAGGYTF
.	TRBV19	TRBJ2-2	.	TGTGCCAGTAGTTTCCCTGGAGGGGAGCTGTTTTTT	CASSFPGGELFF
.	TRBV11-2	TRBJ2-7	.	TGTGCCAGCAGCCTAAGTTCAGCGAGCTCCTACGAGCAGTACTTC	CASSLSSASSYEQYF
.	TRBV7-9	TRBJ1-2	.	TGTGCCAGCAGCTCCTCCAGGGGTGGCTACACCTTC	CASSSSRGGYTF
TRBD1	TRBV6-5	TRBJ2-7	.	TGTGCCAGCAGCTCCGGGACAGCCGCCTACGAGCAGTACTTC	CASSSGTAAYEQYF
TRBD2	TRBV6-5	TRBJ2-1	.	TGTGCCAGCAGTTACTCGAGCGGGGGAGGCAATGAGCAGTTCTTC	CASSYSSGGGNEQFF
.	TRBV5-1	TRBJ1-6	.	TGCGCCAGCAGCTTTGGGACCTCACCCCTCCACTTT	CASSFGTSPLHF
.	TRBV6-4	TRBJ2-2	.	TGTGCCAGCAGTGTTTCGACGATAGGCGGGGAGCTGTTTTTT	CASSVSTIGGELFF
.	TRBV24-1	TRBJ2-5	.	TGTGCCACCAGTGGCCTCGGGACGTCAGGGGAGACCCAGTACTTC	CATSGLGTSGETQYF
TRBD1	TRBV28	TRBJ1-5	.	TGTGCCAGCAGTTTCGGTACAGGGGGCTTTCAGCCCCAGCATTTT	CASSFGTGGFQPQHF
TRBD1	TRBV19	TRBJ1-6	.	TGTGCCAGTAGCCGGGACAGGGGGAACTCACCCCTCCACTTT	CASSRDRGNSPLHF
.	TRBV19	TRBJ1-1	.	TGTGCCAGTCTCCCACGAGGCCTGACCACTGAAGCTTTCTTT	CASLPRGLTTEAFF
.	TRBV4-1	TRBJ1-5	.	TGCGCCAGCAGCCAAGATTGGGGCAGCCCTAGCAATCAGCCCCAGCATTTT	CASSQDWGSPSNQPQHF
TRBD1	TRBV5-6	TRBJ2-7	.	TGTGCCAGCAGCTTGGGTGAGACAGGGGACTACGAGCAGTACTTC	CASSLGETGDYEQYF
TRBD1	TRBV29-1	TRBJ1-2	.	TGCAGCATTGACAGGGCCATACATGGCTACACCTTC	CSIDRAIHGYTF
.	TRBV10-3	TRBJ1-1	.	TGTGCCATCAGTGAGTCGACAGGATCCAACACTGAAGCTTTCTTT	CAISESTGSNTEAFF
TRBD1	TRBV10-3	TRBJ2-7	.	TGTGCCACCAAGGGACAGGGTTACGAGCAGTACTTC	CATKGQGYEQYF
TRBD1	TRBV6-5	TRBJ1-5	.	TGTGCCAGCAGCGTGACAGGGTTTAGTCAGCCCCAGCATTTT	CASSVTGFSQPQHF
TRBD1	TRBV23-1	TRBJ2-2	.	TGCGCCAGCACTGAGGACAGGGGGAAATCCGGGGAGCTGTTTTTT	CASTEDRGKSGELFF
.	TRBV29-1	TRBJ2-1	.	TGCAGCGTCCTCAGGGATTACAATGAGCAGTTCTTC	CSVLRDYNEQFF
.	TRBV9	TRBJ1-6	.	TGTGCCAGCAGCGCAACCCCGCAGGCGGATAATTCACCCCTCCACTTT	CASSATPQADNSPLHF
TRBD1	TRBV9	TRBJ1-3	.	TGTGCCAGCAGCAACAACCCGGGACAGGGCACCATATATTTT	CASSNNPGQGTIYF
.	TRBV19	TRBJ1-4	.	TGTGCCAGTAGTACCAAATACAGGGAGCCTAATGAAAAACTGTTTTTT	CASSTKYREPNEKLFF
.	TRBV28	TRBJ1-2	.	TGTGCCAGCAGTTTAGAAACAGGGTTCTATGGCTACACCTTC	CASSLETGFYGYTF
.	TRBV6-5	TRBJ2-2	.	TGTGCCAGCAGAGCGAACACCGGGGAGCTGTTTTTT	CASRANTGELFF
.	TRBV7-9	TRBJ1-1	.	TGTGCCAGCAGCCCCCTGCGGCCCTACACTGAAGCTTTCTTT	CASSPLRPYTEAFF